This T cell receptor beta chain was sequenced for a study of CD8+ T cells in alopecia areata (dated by TCRdb to about 2018). Regarding the study in general: Treated patients were enrolled in an open-label pilot trial of oral tofacitinib, 5 to 10 mg twice daily, for moderate-to-severe alopecia areata. Tofacitinib was given for 6 to 18 months, followed by 6 months of follow-up off drug to assess delayed response and recurrence. The SALT score, which quantifies the percentage of affected scalp surface area, was used to measure disease severity in treated patients. High-throughput TCRbeta sequencing was used to examine T cell clonal expansion in alopecia areata in both the C3H/HeJ mouse model and human patients. Human TCRbeta sequencing covered scalp tissue and sorted CD4+ and CD8+ peripheral blood T cells from patchy and totalis/universalis alopecia areata patients and healthy controls. Biopsies were taken from tofacitinib-treated patients at baseline and at 4 and 24 weeks of treatment, and a later scalp biopsy was taken in several of the tofacitinib-treated patients. Scalp clonality was compared among normal scalp (n=4), patchy alopecia areata scalp (n=8), and alopecia totalis/universalis scalp (n=8). RNA came from the PAXgene miRNA kit for fixed scalp, the miRNeasy kit for PBMCs, and the RNeasy kit for mouse skin. TCRbeta CDR3 regions were amplified by immunoSEQ multiplex PCR with 35 Vbeta forward and 13 Jbeta reverse primers. The paper's findings and limits, for the study overall: With tofacitinib, both scalp clonality and the number of expanded CD8+ clones among the top 100 scalp clones went down significantly. Many expanded lesional clones persisted in scalp and blood during tofacitinib treatment, which may partly explain relapse after stopping treatment. Shared TCR sequences between patients were less evident than in mice, which may be partly attributable to HLA diversity in the patient population. The treated cohort was small, with a single nonresponder, so links between baseline CD8+ expansion and response need larger studies. Resident alphabeta T cells in normal human skin are also sequenced, complicating scalp TCR repertoire analysis, unlike mouse skin dominated by gammadelta T cells. Compared with normal scalp, lesional scalp, particularly in alopecia totalis/universalis, had higher clonality and more expanded CD8+ clones, which suggests antigenic drive.

The meaning of the sample's time point label: roughly 24 weeks on oral tofacitinib. Per the publication, the treatment or condition label means: oral pan-JAK inhibitor, 5-10 mg twice daily. Lesional scalp punch biopsies and peripheral blood were obtained from alopecia areata patients. After PBMCs were isolated by density centrifugation and stained for CD3, CD4 and CD8, a FACSAria was used to sort CD4+ and CD8+ T cells. As for this clone: The clone's antigen remains unknown. No qualities accompany the bases; no much larger clone lies one base away.

Inclusive of the bounding cysteine and phenylalanine, the CDR3 is 12 residues long. Of the read, only the CDR3 DNA is kept; its 36 bases are in frame from base 1. A distance of 12 bases separates the germline ends of V and J, which lose 6 bases and 9 bases respectively. As encoded in the germline V gene (reference sequence), CDR1 is MNHNY while CDR2 is SVGAGI. Library generation was performed with the immunoSEQ multiplex PCR assay. For TCR sequencing, RNA was extracted from every sample and reverse transcribed into cDNA to serve as template. SuperScript III was used for first-strand cDNA synthesis, primed with a 2:1 mix of oligo-dT and random hexamers. A synthetic immune receptor repertoire was used to assess amplification bias, and residual bias was removed computationally. As for the authors' bioinformatics: Raw reads were preprocessed for error removal, and CDR3 was defined according to IMGT conventions as running from the conserved cysteine to phenylalanine. Clonality was calculated as 1 minus Shannon entropy normalized by log2 of the number of productive unique TCRs. Whether scalp clones were CD4 or CD8 was inferred by matching scalp TCRbeta sequences against CD4 and CD8 repertoires sorted from blood. Imported from immuneACCESS, the table was reduced by TCRdb to in-frame sequences with V and J called. These copies leave out some clones; in studies compared against another copy, an unresolved V gene accounts for under half, and the cause of the remainder is not known. The V and J calls and clone size are taken from that table; D and trimming were inferred from the DNA. This sample comprises 95,000 to 120,000 clones, 56% of them detected only once. Together, the top ten hold approximately 3.6% of the sample.

The source was CD4+ T cells sorted from blood, collected at week 24, from a patient treated with tofacitinib. Here the chain combines TRBV6-6 and TRBJ2-1; the D gene is not confidently resolved. The clonotype was recovered from a human donor with alopecia areata. For the CDR3, the sequence is CASSHLKSEQFF. The DNA sequence follows: TGTGCCAGCAGCCACCTAAAGAGTGAGCAGTTCTTC.